Below, 20 T cell receptor beta chains from the same sample are listed, as sequenced in a study of T cells in Graves' hyperthyroidism and ophthalmopathy. Researchers amplified the TCR beta CDR3 regions from RNA transcripts. The primer set for the first-round RT-PCR of the TCR CDR3 was HTBI. TCRdb reanalysed the multiplex PCR reads using MiXCR and keeps one entry per CDR3 protein. The sample contains under 400,000 distinct CDR3 sequences, approximately 16% of which appear only once. Sequencing used blood. All receptors derive from a man aged 30 to 45 with Graves' hyperthyroidism.

The sample holds a few counts of this clonotype. This chain uses TRBV30 with TRBJ2-7; 9 positions agree with TRBD2. CDR3 length: 15 amino acids. The junction had 8 bases not matched to a gene; V was cut back by 0 bases and J by 5 bases. Germline V gene lookup returns CDR1 GTSNPN and CDR2 SVGIG (reference sequence). CDR3 nucleotide sequence: TGTGCCTGGAGTGTACGGTCTAGCGGGAAACACGAGCAGTACTTC. Its protein product is CAWSVRSSGKHEQYF. Using reference TRBV30 and TRBJ2-7 for the parts outside the CDR3, the full variable domain is SQTIHQWPATLVQPVGSPLSLECTVEGTSNPNLYWYRQAAGRGLQLLFYSVGIGQISSEVPQNLSASRPQDRQFILSSKKLLLSDSGFYLCAWSVRSSGKHEQYFGPGTRLTVT.

This clonotype occurred many times. The genes are TRBV20-1 and TRBJ2-7, with D perhaps matching TRBD1 or TRBD2 (5 bases each). This CDR3 region has 15 residues. The V and J ends lost 3 bases and 0 bases respectively, with 15 bases between them. Germline V gene lookup returns CDR1 DFQATT and CDR2 SNEGSKA (reference sequence). Here the CDR3 reads CSARGVGPLSYEQYF. In nucleotides, the CDR3 is TGCAGTGCTAGGGGGGTCGGGCCCCTCTCCTACGAGCAGTACTTC.

This clonotype was seen more than once but under ten times. This chain links TRBV27 with TRBJ2-3; D not certain. Germline V gives CDR1 MNHEY, CDR2 SMNVEV (reference sequence). V lost 4 bases, J lost 2 bases, and 10 bases lay in between. The CDR3 consists of 14 residues. CDR3 sequence reads: CASSSVSPTDTQYF. The CDR3 coding sequence is TGTGCCAGCAGTTCGGTGTCCCCCACAGATACGCAGTATTTT.

This chain connects TRBV20-1 to TRBJ1-5; no clear D gene. The CDR3 sequence is 13 residues long. V was pared by 5 bases and J by 6 bases, with 14 bases between. Germline CDR1 DFQATT, CDR2 SNEGSKA (reference sequence). CDR3 residues: CSASTLDGQPQHF. CDR3 bases: TGCAGTGCTTCGACCTTGGACGGTCAGCCCCAGCATTTT.

The J gene is TRBJ2-1, the V gene TRBV11-3; weak D call: TRBD2 (6 bases). Germline V gene data show CDR1 as SGHNT and CDR2 as YENEEA. This CDR3 spans 15 amino acids. Trimming shortened V by 5 bases and J by 4 bases, and 15 bases separated the two germline ends. The CDR3 region is CASSQDLAAYNEQFF. The CDR3 nucleotides read TGTGCCAGCAGCCAAGATTTAGCGGCATACAATGAGCAGTTCTTC.

This clonotype has a handful of counts. A much bigger clone sits one base away, suggesting this may be a read error. The chain's CDR3 is CASKLAGYNEQLF. The CDR3 nucleotides are TGTGCCAGCAAACTAGCGGGTTACAATGAGCAGCTCTTC. The V gene is TRBV7-2, the J gene TRBJ2-1; 9 bases are shared with TRBD2. CDR1 is SGHTA and CDR2 is FQGNSA in the germline V gene. The CDR3 length is 13 residues. Together with reference TRBV7-2 and TRBJ2-1, the CDR3 gives the full variable domain: GAGVSQSPSNKVTEKGKDVELRCDPISGHTALYWYRQSLGQGLEFLIYFQGNSAPDKSGLPSDRFSAERTGGSVSTLTIQRTQQEDSAVYLCASKLAGYNEQLFGPGTRLTVL.

This clonotype was seen a handful of times. The chain recombines TRBV9 with TRBJ2-5; 7 nucleotides line up with TRBD2. With V trimmed by 2 bases and J by 4 bases, 5 bases remained unmatched. CDR3 length equals 14 residues. Germline V CDR1 and CDR2: SGDLS, YYNGEE. The CDR3 DNA follows: TGTGCCAGCAGCGTTCGGGTAGCGGGAGAGACCCAGTACTTC. As protein: CASSVRVAGETQYF.

This clonotype was picked up many times. The J gene is TRBJ1-1, the V gene TRBV27, with a weak D call TRBD1 (6 bases). The CDR3 extends over 14 amino acids. Germline assignment: CDR1 MNHEY and CDR2 SMNVEV (reference sequence). Trimming stripped 2 bases from V and 7 bases from J, with 14 bases between. The CDR3 DNA reads as TGTGCCAGCAGTTTAAGGCCCCCACAGGGTGAAGCTTTCTTT. Encoded protein: CASSLRPPQGEAFF.

This clonotype was seen many times. The chain links TRBV3-1 to TRBJ1-2; a possible D gene is TRBD1 (6 bases). This CDR3 spans 14 amino acids. Germline V gene data show CDR1 as LGHDT and CDR2 as YNNKEL (reference sequence). The V gene lost 0 bases and the J gene lost 10 bases, with 15 bases spanning the gap. The CDR3 coding sequence is TGTGCCAGCAGCCAAGATCCAGGGGCAATAGACTACACCTTC. Its translation is CASSQDPGAIDYTF. Supplemented by reference TRBV3-1 and TRBJ1-2, the full variable domain reads DTAVSQTPKYLVTQMGNDKSIKCEQNLGHDTMYWYKQDSKKFLKIMFSYNNKELIINETVPNRFSPKSPDKAHLNLHINSLELGDSAVYFCASSQDPGAIDYTFGSGTRLTVV.

Many counts were recorded for this clonotype. The rearrangement links TRBV2 to TRBJ2-1, with 10 positions matching TRBD1. Germline V gene lookup returns CDR1 SNHLY and CDR2 FYNNEI. The CDR3 totals 13 residues. With 5 bases clipped from V and 8 bases from J, the junction kept 3 bases outside the gene matches. For the CDR3, the DNA is TGTGCCAGCAGTCGGGACAGGGGAGATGAGCAGTTCTTC. It codes for CASSRDRGDEQFF.

This clonotype has only a few counts. The chain joins TRBV14 to TRBJ2-7; maybe TRBD2 (5 bases). The CDR3 runs 15 residues. The V end lost 3 bases, the J end lost 7 bases, and 19 bases lay between the germline ends. The V gene's germline CDR1 is SGHDN and CDR2 FVKESK. The DNA for the CDR3 is TGTGCCAGCAGCCATGTGTGGGCACCCCCGGGGGAGCAGTACTTC. Protein sequence: CASSHVWAPPGEQYF.

There are many counts of this clonotype. This chain uses TRBV7-6 with TRBJ1-1; D not certain. The germline gives CDR1 SGHVS, CDR2 FNYEAQ. CDR3 length: 16 residues. V lost 1 base and J 4 bases, leaving 16 bases between the germline ends. The CDR3 here is CASSLGVAGDVTEAFF. The CDR3 DNA reads as TGTGCCAGCAGCTTAGGAGTGGCGGGCGACGTCACTGAAGCTTTCTTT.

The V call is TRBV7-3, the J call TRBJ2-1, with 8 bases lining up with TRBD2. V lost 5 bases, J lost 0 bases, and 9 bases stayed unmatched. CDR1 is SGHTA and CDR2 is FQGTGA in the germline V gene. The CDR3 has 17 residues. The CDR3 DNA is TGTGCCAGCAGCCCGGACAGCGGGGGAGGCTCCTACAATGAGCAGTTCTTC. This gives the protein CASSPDSGGGSYNEQFF.

This clonotype occurred many times. The chain carries TRBV12-3 or TRBV12-4 and TRBJ2-5, with TRBD2 identical over 11 bases. The trim removed 6 bases at V and 2 bases at J, leaving 8 bases unmatched. This CDR3 comprises 16 residues. The CDR3 nucleotides are TGTGCCAGCAGCCGATCCCTAGCGGGAGGTCAAGAGACCCAGTACTTC. Its protein is CASSRSLAGGQETQYF.

V and J are TRBV20-1 and TRBJ2-4, with TRBD2 identical over 7 bases. Germline CDR1 DFQATT, CDR2 SNEGSKA (reference sequence). The trim removed 2 bases at V and 12 bases at J, leaving 13 bases unmatched. The CDR3 length is 14 residues. CDR3 protein: CSARSPDVREDQYF. The CDR3 region has the DNA TGCAGTGCTAGAAGCCCGGACGTCCGGGAGGATCAGTACTTC.

A word on this clonotype: A read error may be the cause here, since a much bigger clone is one base away. This rearrangement joins TRBV12-3 or TRBV12-4 to TRBJ2-7; 8 bases map to TRBD1. Trimming took 8 bases from V and 7 from J; bases not matched to a gene: 10. This CDR3 comprises 13 residues. The DNA for the CDR3 is TGTGCCAGCTCCCCAATACAGGGGGGAGAGCAGTACTTC. Translated: CASSPIQGGEQYF.

The gene calls are TRBV5-8 and TRBJ1-2, with 9 bases fitting TRBD1. The V gene end was trimmed by 7 bases and the J gene end by 7 bases; junction bases not matched to a gene: 20. This CDR3 spans 17 amino acids. The germline CDR1 and CDR2 sequences are SGHTS and YDEGEE. The CDR3 sequence is CASRTPHTGGVVSGYTF. The CDR3 DNA reads TGTGCCAGCCGCACACCTCACACAGGGGGCGTAGTGAGTGGCTACACCTTC.

This clonotype occurred a few times. The chain is built from TRBV7-6 and TRBJ1-1; 9 nucleotides match TRBD1. Germline V gives CDR1 SGHVS, CDR2 FNYEAQ. Germline trimming cut 4 bases from V and 3 bases from J; bases unmatched to any gene: 6. This CDR3 comprises 15 residues. In DNA, the CDR3 is TGTGCCAGCAGCTCCGAAGACAGGGGGGACACTGAAGCTTTCTTT. This codes for CASSSEDRGDTEAFF.

This clonotype came up many times. The chain carries TRBV11-3 and TRBJ1-2; no clear D. Germline CDR1 reads SGHNT; CDR2 reads YENEEA. Trimming removed 5 bases from V and 7 bases from J, with 14 bases in between. The CDR3 totals 13 residues. The CDR3 is CASSPQADGGYTF. The CDR3, as DNA: TGTGCCAGCAGCCCTCAGGCAGACGGTGGCTACACCTTC.

Many counts were recorded for this clonotype. One base away lies a much larger clone, so this may be a sequencing read error. This chain joins TRBV7-2 and TRBJ2-1; the match to TRBD2 covers 9 bases. Per the germline V gene, CDR1 is SGHTA and CDR2 is FQGNSA. After removal of 2 bases from V and 6 bases from J, the junction contained 5 bases not matched to a gene. The length of the CDR3 is 15 residues. This chain's CDR3 is CASSLWLAGSNEQFF. Written as DNA, the CDR3 is TGTGCCAGCAGCTTATGGCTAGCGGGAAGCAATGAGCAGTTCTTC.